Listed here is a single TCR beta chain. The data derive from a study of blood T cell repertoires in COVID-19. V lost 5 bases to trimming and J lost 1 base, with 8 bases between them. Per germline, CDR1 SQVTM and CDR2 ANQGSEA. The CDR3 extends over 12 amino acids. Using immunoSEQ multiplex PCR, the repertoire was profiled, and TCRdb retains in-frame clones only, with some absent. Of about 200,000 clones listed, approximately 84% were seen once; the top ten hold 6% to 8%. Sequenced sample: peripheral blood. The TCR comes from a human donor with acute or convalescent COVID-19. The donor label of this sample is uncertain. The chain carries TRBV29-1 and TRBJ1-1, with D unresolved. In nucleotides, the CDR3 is TGCAGCGTTTCACAGAGGAACACTGAAGCTTTCTTT. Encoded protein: CSVSQRNTEAFF.